What follows are 4 T cell receptor beta chains derived from one specimen sequenced in a study of cytotoxic CD8 clonotypes in ibrutinib-treated CLL. This table comes from immunoSEQ multiplex PCR, and its TCRdb copy is limited to in-frame clones, with some not included. The repertoire consists of nearly 100,000 clones, with around 80% occurring once and the leading ten covering 32%. The sample here was PBMCs, taken after 12 months of ibrutinib treatment. These TCRs come from a human donor with chronic lymphocytic leukemia.

CDR3 residues: CASSLSGEFTSPLHF. The CDR3 nucleotides read TGCGCCAGCAGCTTGTCAGGGGAGTTTACTTCACCCCTCCACTTT. This chain links TRBV5-1 with TRBJ1-6; maybe TRBD1 (6 bases). Germline CDR1 SGHRS, CDR2 YFSETQ. V lost 1 base and J lost 9, with 14 bases in between. This CDR3 region has 15 residues.

The sample holds many counts of this clone. The rearrangement joins TRBV2 to TRBJ2-3, with D tentatively TRBD2 (7 bases). Germline V gene sequence: CDR1 SNHLY, CDR2 FYNNEI. CDR3 length: 15 amino acids. V shed 1 base and J shed 3 bases, with 11 bases lying between them. In DNA, the CDR3 is TGTGCCAGCAGTGAAGAGGGGGGGAATACAGATACGCAGTATTTT. Encoded protein: CASSEEGGNTDTQYF.

The J gene is TRBJ1-5, the V gene TRBV9, with TRBD1 as a possible D gene (5 bases). V shed 0 bases and J shed 8 bases, with 24 bases lying between them. The CDR3 covers 18 residues. Germline CDR1 reads SGDLS; CDR2 reads YYNGEE. In DNA, the CDR3 is TGTGCCAGCAGCGTAGACCCGCCCCCGGGGCCCGCGAGTGAGCCCCAGCATTTT. This translates into CASSVDPPPGPASEPQHF.

The chain recombines TRBV18 with TRBJ2-2, with D perhaps TRBD2 (7 bases). The CDR3 is 16 residues long. Per germline, CDR1 KGHSH and CDR2 LQKENI. V was pared by 0 bases and J by 6 bases, with 14 bases between. The CDR3 spells CASSPPGGAKSGELFF. DNA of the CDR3: TGTGCCAGCTCACCACCGGGGGGGGCGAAGTCCGGGGAGCTGTTTTTT.